The rows below give T cell receptor beta chains drawn from one sample of a study of T-cell memory formation after mild COVID-19. TCRdb re-analysed the 5' RACE reads in MiXCR, keeping a single row per CDR3 protein. The table includes 430,000 or so distinct CDR3 sequences, nearly 25% detected once. The specimen was PBMCs or a T cell subset sorted from them (not recorded which). The receptor set was obtained from an adult woman who had mild COVID-19 (a few samples of this study predate the infection). Cell type and time point are not known. Each CDR3 is given with its conserved first and last residue. The D gene is left open where the match is weak. The size entry is marked missing in some rows and otherwise reads once, few, many or a size class.

V gene	J gene	D gene	clone size	CDR3 protein	CDR3 DNA
TRBV5-1	TRBJ2-7	.	few	CASGTDGSYEQYF	TGCGCCAGCGGAACGGACGGCTCCTACGAGCAGTACTTC
TRBV7-9	TRBJ1-1	TRBD1	.	CASSWTGEETEAFF	TGTGCCAGCAGCTGGACAGGGGAAGAAACTGAAGCTTTCTTT
TRBV7-7	TRBJ2-7	.	.	CASSPTSSGPYEQYF	TGTGCTAGCAGCCCTACGTCCAGCGGACCCTACGAGCAGTACTTC
TRBV7-9	TRBJ2-5	.	.	CASSLGSGRQLQYF	TGTGCCAGCAGCTTAGGGTCAGGGCGCCAGCTCCAGTACTTC
TRBV12-3/TRBV12-4	TRBJ2-5	TRBD1	many	CASSLNRGYQETQYF	TGTGCCAGCAGTTTAAACAGGGGGTATCAAGAGACCCAGTACTTC
TRBV20-1	TRBJ1-4	.	few	CSARDLGRSNEKLFF	TGCAGTGCTAGAGATCTGGGGAGGTCGAATGAAAAACTGTTTTTT
TRBV7-2	TRBJ2-1	.	few	CASSREGTYNEQFF	TGTGCCAGCAGCCGTGAGGGTACCTACAATGAGCAGTTCTTC
TRBV7-3	TRBJ2-1	TRBD2	.	CASSVGLAGGNEQFF	TGTGCCAGCTCGGTGGGGCTAGCGGGAGGAAATGAGCAGTTCTTC
TRBV3-1	TRBJ2-2	.	few	CASSLMRGTGELFF	TGTGCCAGCAGCCTCATGAGGGGCACCGGGGAGCTGTTTTTT
TRBV14	TRBJ2-4	.	few	CASSPRLKNIQYF	TGTGCCAGCAGCCCCCGGCTTAAAAACATTCAGTACTTC
TRBV5-1	TRBJ1-2	.	.	CASSSEAGGAGYGYTF	TGCGCCAGCAGCAGCGAGGCGGGGGGCGCGGGCTATGGCTACACCTTC
TRBV9	TRBJ2-1	.	.	CASSEGPDHEQFF	TGTGCCAGCAGCGAGGGTCCCGACCATGAGCAGTTCTTC
TRBV5-1	TRBJ2-3	.	few	CASSLGAGISTDTQYF	TGCGCCAGCAGCTTGGGGGCAGGGATCAGCACAGATACGCAGTATTTT
TRBV24-1	TRBJ2-1	TRBD2	.	CATSDPSRLAGDRNEQFF	TGTGCCACCAGTGATCCCTCAAGACTAGCGGGAGATCGGAATGAGCAGTTCTTC
TRBV18	TRBJ2-5	.	.	CASSPGQDETQYF	TGTGCCAGCTCACCGGGACAAGATGAGACCCAGTACTTC
TRBV4-2	TRBJ2-5	TRBD2	once	CASSQVLAGDPETQYF	TGTGCCAGCAGCCAAGTCCTTGCGGGGGACCCAGAGACCCAGTACTTC
TRBV21-1	TRBJ2-3	.	.	CASSKGGLAGGNTDTQYF	TGTGCCAGCAGCAAGGGGGGTCTAGCGGGAGGTAACACAGATACGCAGTATTTT
TRBV12-3/TRBV12-4	TRBJ1-2	TRBD1	few	CASSFRTGANYGYTF	TGTGCCAGCAGTTTCCGGACAGGGGCTAACTATGGCTACACCTTC
TRBV12-3/TRBV12-4	TRBJ2-3	.	.	CASSSVIAQYF	TGTGCCAGCAGTTCAGTGATTGCGCAGTATTTT
TRBV6-4	TRBJ2-1	TRBD2	few	CASSRLAGAISGEQFF	TGTGCCAGCAGCCGACTAGCGGGAGCGATTTCGGGTGAGCAGTTCTTC
TRBV20-1	TRBJ2-6	TRBD2	.	CSARFSGSSGANVLTF	TGCAGTGCTAGATTTAGCGGGAGCTCTGGGGCCAACGTCCTGACTTTC
TRBV20-1	TRBJ2-2	.	.	CSASRVNTGELFF	TGCAGTGCTTCAAGGGTAAACACCGGGGAGCTGTTTTTT
TRBV12-3/TRBV12-4	TRBJ2-4	.	.	CASSLREVAKNIQYF	TGTGCCAGCAGTCTCCGAGAGGTAGCCAAAAACATTCAGTACTTC
TRBV12-3/TRBV12-4	TRBJ2-3	.	.	CASSLGQGPDTQYF	TGTGCCAGCAGTTTAGGCCAGGGGCCAGATACGCAGTATTTT
TRBV5-5	TRBJ1-3	.	.	CASSLTSDTIYF	TGTGCCAGCAGCTTGACGTCAGACACCATATATTTT
TRBV20-1	TRBJ2-7	.	few	CSARADIGGYEQYF	TGCAGTGCTAGAGCCGACATCGGGGGTTACGAGCAGTACTTC
TRBV24-1	TRBJ2-2	.	many	CATSDFPGELFF	TGTGCCACCAGTGACTTCCCCGGGGAGCTGTTTTTT
TRBV6-5	TRBJ1-2	.	few	CASSYGLENYGYTF	TGTGCCAGCAGTTACGGTTTGGAAAACTATGGCTACACCTTC
TRBV7-9	TRBJ2-5	TRBD2	.	CASSLLASGPYQETQYF	TGTGCCAGCAGCCTTCTCGCTAGCGGGCCCTACCAAGAGACCCAGTACTTC
TRBV24-1	TRBJ2-1	TRBD2	.	CATSDLGLAGGNEQFF	TGTGCCACCAGTGATTTGGGGCTAGCGGGGGGGAATGAGCAGTTCTTC
TRBV9	TRBJ2-1	.	few	CASSPRLGGHYNEQFF	TGTGCCAGCAGCCCCAGATTGGGGGGCCACTACAATGAGCAGTTCTTC
TRBV27	TRBJ2-7	.	.	CASSLAPAPEGYEQYF	TGTGCCAGCAGTCTAGCACCGGCCCCTGAAGGTTACGAGCAGTACTTC
TRBV21-1	TRBJ2-5	.	many	CAGRLGLVETQYF	TGTGCCGGCCGCTTAGGCTTGGTTGAGACCCAGTACTTC
TRBV10-3	TRBJ2-1	.	.	CAISERRESPAPPYNEQFF	TGTGCCATCAGTGAAAGGCGGGAAAGCCCCGCTCCCCCCTACAATGAGCAGTTCTTC
TRBV6-2/TRBV6-3	TRBJ2-7	TRBD1	.	CASSYSRQGVDEQYF	TGTGCCAGCAGTTACTCGAGACAGGGTGTGGACGAGCAGTACTTC
TRBV6-6	TRBJ1-5	TRBD1	.	CASSYDRVEQPQHF	TGTGCCAGCAGTTATGACAGGGTAGAGCAGCCCCAGCATTTT
TRBV15	TRBJ2-5	TRBD2	.	CATSEAGGKTQYF	TGTGCCACCAGCGAGGCGGGAGGGAAGACCCAGTACTTC
TRBV12-3/TRBV12-4	TRBJ2-2	.	few	CASSAQARGLYPNTGELFF	TGTGCCAGCAGCGCTCAGGCCAGGGGACTATACCCGAACACCGGGGAGCTGTTTTTT
TRBV7-6	TRBJ2-1	TRBD2	.	CASSPIGEGGNEQFF	TGTGCCAGCAGCCCCATTGGGGAGGGTGGCAATGAGCAGTTCTTC
TRBV5-1	TRBJ2-5	.	.	CASTPTEETQYF	TGCGCCAGCACCCCAACCGAAGAGACCCAGTACTTC
TRBV14	TRBJ2-1	.	few	CASSRDVLIGSYNEQFF	TGTGCCAGCAGCCGAGACGTGCTAATCGGCTCCTACAATGAGCAGTTCTTC
TRBV2	TRBJ2-2	TRBD1	.	CASRSRDRGAGELFF	TGTGCCAGCAGATCCCGGGACAGGGGCGCCGGGGAGCTGTTTTTT
TRBV6-4	TRBJ2-7	TRBD2	.	CAPWLAGVNEQYF	TGTGCCCCCTGGCTAGCGGGGGTTAATGAGCAGTACTTC
TRBV20-1	TRBJ2-3	.	.	CSARSPDLDTQYF	TGCAGTGCTAGATCCCCAGATTTAGATACGCAGTATTTT
TRBV7-7	TRBJ2-2	.	few	CASSPDSVTGELFF	TGTGCCAGCAGCCCCGACTCCGTCACCGGGGAGCTGTTTTTT
TRBV4-2	TRBJ2-7	.	few	CASSQDPSSYEQYF	TGTGCCAGCAGCCAAGATCCTAGTTCCTACGAGCAGTACTTC
TRBV5-1	TRBJ1-2	.	many	CASSLDGYGYTF	TGCGCCAGCAGCTTGGACGGCTATGGCTACACCTTC